The sequence of this TCR beta chain was determined in a study of radiotherapy plus CTLA-4 blockade in lung cancer. Study-wide background: Objective responses were recorded in around 18% of patients, with disease control recorded in 25% to 35%.

With 2 bases removed from V and 4 bases from J, the gap between germline ends came to 9 bases. This CDR3 comprises 14 residues. The V gene's germline CDR1 is GTSNPN and CDR2 SVGIG (reference sequence). Only in-frame clones appear in the TCRdb table, and some are missing; sequencing was by immunoSEQ multiplex PCR. The sample lists 70,000 to 85,000 clones, roughly 80% seen once, with more than 8% in the top ten. The material was peripheral blood, obtained from a patient treated with radiotherapy plus ipilimumab. The TCR was taken from a human donor with non-small cell lung cancer whose response to radiotherapy plus ipilimumab could not be evaluated. The V call is TRBV30, the J call TRBJ2-6; weak D call: TRBD2 (5 bases). The DNA for the CDR3 is TGTGCCTGGAGTCAAGGAGGAGGGGCCAACGTCCTGACTTTC. The encoded protein is CAWSQGGGANVLTF.